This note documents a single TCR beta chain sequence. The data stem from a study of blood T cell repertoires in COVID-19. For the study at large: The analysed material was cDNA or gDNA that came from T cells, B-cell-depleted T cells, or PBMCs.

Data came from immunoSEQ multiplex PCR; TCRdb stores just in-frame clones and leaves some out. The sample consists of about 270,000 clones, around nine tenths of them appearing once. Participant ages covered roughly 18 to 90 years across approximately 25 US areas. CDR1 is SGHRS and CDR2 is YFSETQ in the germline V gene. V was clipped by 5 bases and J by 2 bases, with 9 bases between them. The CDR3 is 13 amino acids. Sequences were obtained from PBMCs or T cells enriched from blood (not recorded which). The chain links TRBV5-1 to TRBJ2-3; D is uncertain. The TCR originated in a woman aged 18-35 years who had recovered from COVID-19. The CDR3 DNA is TGCGCCAGCAGTATCACAAACACAGATACGCAGTATTTT. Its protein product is CASSITNTDTQYF.